The next 26 T cell receptor beta chains were all read from a single sample in a study of Graves' ophthalmopathy and Graves' hyperthyroidism. TCR beta CDR3 amplification used RNA transcripts. RT-PCR in the first round used HTBI primers; a second-round multiplex PCR followed. Using its own MiXCR run on the multiplex PCR reads, TCRdb lists one record per CDR3 protein. Of about 700,000 distinct CDR3 sequences in the sample, just over 40% were seen once. Source material: peripheral blood. Source of these receptors: an adult man with Graves' ophthalmopathy.

In this sample, this clonotype turned up many times. The chain has TRBV25-1 and TRBJ2-1, with D hard to call. The CDR3 contains 15 residues. Germline CDR1 is MGHDK and CDR2 is SYGVNS. V lost 5 bases to trimming and J lost 3 bases, with 14 bases between them. In DNA, the CDR3 is TGTGCCAGCAGTTGGGGTAGGGCCCTCTACAATGAGCAGTTCTTC. Encoded protein: CASSWGRALYNEQFF.

The sample holds many counts of this clonotype. CDR3 region: CASSLGRFMNTEAFF. DNA of the CDR3: TGTGCCAGCAGCTTAGGGCGGTTCATGAACACTGAAGCTTTCTTT. The chain couples TRBV7-8 to TRBJ1-1; D remains unclear. CDR3 length: 15 residues. The V end was cut by 1 base, the J end by 0 bases, with 9 bases between. Germline V gives CDR1 SGHVS, CDR2 FQNEAQ.

This clonotype has only a few counts. This CDR3 reads CASSSISRNTEAFF. CDR3 nucleotides: TGTGCCAGCAGTTCTATTTCAAGAAACACTGAAGCTTTCTTT. The V call is TRBV12-3 or TRBV12-4, the J call TRBJ1-1; D remains ambiguous. Deletions cut 4 bases from V and 2 bases from J, with 11 bases between. The CDR3 covers 14 residues.

J is TRBJ1-1 and V is TRBV5-1; a weak D match, TRBD1 (6 bases). Germline CDR1 SGHRS, CDR2 YFSETQ. Trimming stripped 2 bases from V and 3 bases from J, with 11 bases between. The CDR3 is 14 residues long. Written as DNA, the CDR3 is TGCGCCAGCAGCTTAAGGGGGGCGGACACTGAAGCTTTCTTT. It encodes CASSLRGADTEAFF.

Points on this clonotype: A much bigger clone sits one base away, suggesting this may be a read error. CDR3 DNA sequence: TGCGCCGGCAGAGGACAGCCAACTAATGAAAAACTGTTTTTT. This encodes CAGRGQPTNEKLFF. V gene TRBV5-1 combines with J gene TRBJ1-4, with a weak D call TRBD1 (6 bases). Germline loops: CDR1 SGHRS, CDR2 YFSETQ. CDR3 length: 14 amino acids.

There are many counts of this clonotype. The rearrangement joins TRBV9 to TRBJ2-2, with D possibly being TRBD1 or TRBD2 (5 bases each). Trimming took 4 bases from V and 8 from J, leaving 15 bases between them. The CDR3 is made up of 14 amino acids. Germline V lookup: CDR1 SGDLS, CDR2 YYNGEE. The CDR3 DNA is TGTGCCAGCAGCTATATGGGGGAGCCAGGGGAGCTGTTTTTT. Translation gives CASSYMGEPGELFF. The complete variable domain, with remaining parts taken from reference TRBV9 and TRBJ2-2, reads DSGVTQTPKHLITATGQRVTLRCSPRSGDLSVYWYQQSLDQGLQFLIQYYNGEERAKGNILERFSAQQFPDLHSELNLSSLELGDSALYFCASSYMGEPGELFFGEGSRLTVL.

This clonotype was seen only a few times. The chain links TRBV5-1 to TRBJ1-2; D gene uncertain. Trimming left V 4 bases short and J 0 bases short, with 16 bases between. The CDR3 is made up of 16 amino acids. Germline V gives CDR1 SGHRS, CDR2 YFSETQ. The CDR3 DNA sequence: TGCGCCAGCAGCCCGGCCCCTTTGGGAACTAACTATGGCTACACCTTC. This translates into CASSPAPLGTNYGYTF.

The chain is built from TRBV29-1 and TRBJ2-7; TRBD1 matches at 9 bases. V lost 5 bases, J lost 5 bases, and 7 bases stayed unmatched. The CDR3 runs 13 residues. The germline V gene encodes CDR1 SQVTM and CDR2 ANQGSEA. The CDR3 loop reads CSVRTGALDEQYF. In nucleotides, the CDR3 is TGCAGCGTTCGGACAGGGGCGTTGGACGAGCAGTACTTC.

Many counts were recorded for this clonotype. The chain has TRBV2 and TRBJ1-4, with 7 bases identical to TRBD1. The CDR3 covers 16 residues. After removal of 4 bases from V and 2 bases from J, the junction contained 7 bases not matched to a gene. Germline V gives CDR1 SNHLY, CDR2 FYNNEI. CDR3 nucleotides: TGTGCCAGCAGTGCCGAAACAGGGGTGACTAATGAAAAACTGTTTTTT. It is translated as CASSAETGVTNEKLFF.

This clonotype has at least ten counts. This chain uses TRBV29-1 with TRBJ2-7, with 7 positions matching TRBD1. The CDR3 is 12 residues long. CDR1 is SQVTM and CDR2 is ANQGSEA in the germline V gene. J gave up 4 bases and V 7 bases, and 7 bases lay outside the gene matches. This CDR3 reads CSGGTAPYEQYF. The CDR3 DNA follows: TGCAGCGGAGGGACAGCCCCGTACGAGCAGTACTTC.

This clonotype was picked up a small number of times. This sequence joins TRBV14 and TRBJ1-2; 10 bases are a match to TRBD1. J lost 6 bases, V lost 4 bases, and 11 bases had no gene match. Germline V gene lookup returns CDR1 SGHDN and CDR2 FVKESK. The CDR3 loop spans 16 amino acids. CDR3 coding DNA: TGTGCCAGCAGCCGCTTCTGGGACAGGGGCGGACATGGCTACACCTTC. Translating gives CASSRFWDRGGHGYTF.

In its sample, this clonotype was seen a few times. The chain combines TRBV5-5 with TRBJ1-1; D is unclear. The CDR3 is 14 amino acids. V was clipped by 1 base and J by 1 base, with 8 bases between them. The germline V gene encodes CDR1 SGHKS and CDR2 YYEKEE (reference sequence). This chain's CDR3 is CASSLFFGNTEAFF. In DNA form, the CDR3 reads TGTGCCAGCAGCTTGTTTTTTGGGAACACTGAAGCTTTCTTT.

The chain joins TRBV7-7 to TRBJ2-2, with D possibly being TRBD2 (6 bases). Germline CDR1 reads SSHAT; CDR2 reads FNYEAQ (reference sequence). CDR3 length: 14 residues. The CDR3 loop is CASGLGPNTGELFF. In DNA, the CDR3 is TGTGCTAGCGGCTTAGGACCAAACACCGGGGAGCTGTTTTTT.

The rearrangement links TRBV11-1 to TRBJ2-1; possible D gene TRBD2, 7 bases. The V gene's germline CDR1 is SGHAT and CDR2 FQDESV (reference sequence). The CDR3 is 16 residues long. V was pared by 0 bases and J by 6 bases, with 15 bases between. For the CDR3, the DNA is TGTGCCAGCAGCTTAGCGCTGAGGGGGGGCTTCAATGAGCAGTTCTTC. Its translation: CASSLALRGGFNEQFF.

This clonotype occurred a few times. The chain has TRBV7-9 and TRBJ2-3; 8 positions match TRBD2. The CDR3 extends over 15 amino acids. Germline loops: CDR1 SEHNR, CDR2 FQNEAQ (reference sequence). The V gene end was trimmed by 6 bases and the J gene end by 0 bases; junction bases not matched to a gene: 5. In DNA form, the CDR3 reads TGTGCCAGCAGACTTAGCGGGAAAAGCACAGATACGCAGTATTTT. The encoded protein is CASRLSGKSTDTQYF. Complete variable domain (other parts from reference TRBV7-9 and TRBJ2-3): DTGVSQNPRHKITKRGQNVTFRCDPISEHNRLYWYRQTLGQGPEFLTYFQNEAQLEKSRLLSDRFSAERPKGSFSTLEIQRTEQGDSAMYLCASRLSGKSTDTQYFGPGTRLTVL.

Ten or more counts support this clonotype. CDR3 amino acids: CASSTGTHDEAFF. The DNA of the CDR3 is TGTGCCAGCAGCACCGGGACACACGATGAAGCTTTCTTT. The chain recombines TRBV2 with TRBJ1-1; tentative D call: TRBD1 (6 bases). The CDR3 length is 13 residues. In germline, CDR1 is SNHLY, CDR2 FYNNEI. Trimming removed 6 bases from V and 7 bases from J, with 15 bases in between.

The chain links TRBV2 to TRBJ2-7, with 8 bases identical to TRBD2. This CDR3 is 15 amino acids long. CDR1 is SNHLY, CDR2 FYNNEI, per germline. V shed 5 bases and J 3 bases; nucleotides not matched to a gene: 9. DNA for the CDR3: TGTGCCAGCAGTTATCTCGGACTAGCACACTACGAGCAGTACTTC. Translated: CASSYLGLAHYEQYF.

Comments on this clonotype: A read error may explain this, as a much larger clone is one base away. This rearrangement joins TRBV19 to TRBJ2-7, with 8 bases identical to TRBD1. The CDR3 is 15 amino acids. Germline V gene lookup returns CDR1 LNHDA and CDR2 SQIVND (reference sequence). The CDR3 nucleotides read TGTGCCAGTAGTAACGACAGGGGCTACTCCTACGGGCAGTACTTC. This encodes CASSNDRGYSYGQYF.

This clonotype was found a few times. The chain links TRBV4-1 to TRBJ1-2, with D perhaps matching TRBD1 (6 bases). CDR1 MGHRA and CDR2 YSYEKL come from the germline V gene. Trimming left V 4 bases short and J 4 bases short, with 16 bases between. The length of the CDR3 is 15 residues. The CDR3 sequence: CASSLRHRDTYGYTF. The CDR3 DNA is TGCGCCAGCAGCCTCCGACACCGGGACACCTATGGCTACACCTTC.

The chain employs TRBV7-9 and TRBJ1-2; 8 bases agree with TRBD1. This CDR3 is built from 14 residues. In germline, CDR1 is SEHNR, CDR2 FQNEAQ (reference sequence). V trimming: 3 bases; J trimming: 2 bases; junction bases outside the gene matches: 2. CDR3 sequence: CASSFRQGNYGYTF. The CDR3, as DNA: TGTGCCAGCAGCTTTCGACAGGGGAACTATGGCTACACCTTC.

In its sample, this clonotype was seen many times. The J gene is TRBJ1-5, the V gene TRBV19, with D hard to call. V lost 6 bases and J 8 bases, leaving 14 bases between the germline ends. This CDR3 has 13 amino acids. From germline, CDR1 is LNHDA and CDR2 SQIVND (reference sequence). CDR3 sequence (DNA): TGTGCCAGTAGAAAGTCATTACTGGAGCCCCAGCATTTT. This translates into CASRKSLLEPQHF.

Notes on this clonotype: A much bigger clone sits one base away, suggesting this may be a read error. CDR3 amino acids: CASSLTRDPGELFF. CDR3 coding DNA: TGTGCCAGTAGCCTAACGAGGGACCCCGGGGAGCTGTTTTTT. The chain uses TRBV19 and TRBJ2-2, with D perhaps matching TRBD1 or TRBD2 (5 bases each). This CDR3 region has 14 residues. Germline loops: CDR1 LNHDA, CDR2 SQIVND (reference sequence). V lost 6 bases and J lost 6, with 14 bases in between.

V and J are TRBV5-6 and TRBJ2-7; no firm D call. Germline CDR1 is SGHDT and CDR2 is YYEEEE. The V gene lost 4 bases and the J gene lost 1 base, with 12 bases spanning the gap. This CDR3 contains 14 residues. This CDR3 reads CASSPDLSSYEQYF. For the CDR3, the DNA is TGTGCCAGCAGCCCCGATCTTTCATCCTACGAGCAGTACTTC.

This clonotype was counted between two and nine times. This sequence joins TRBV12-3 or TRBV12-4 and TRBJ2-7; the match to TRBD1 covers 9 bases. This CDR3 region has 14 residues. The V segment lost 10 bases and the J segment 5 bases; nucleotides outside the gene matches: 12. CDR3 sequence (DNA): TGTGCCAACCCAATGGACAGGGGAGTCCACGAGCAGTACTTC. Residues: CANPMDRGVHEQYF.

This clonotype appeared once. V gene TRBV2 combines with J gene TRBJ2-5; TRBD1 aligns across 9 bases. Germline V CDR1 and CDR2: SNHLY, FYNNEI. This CDR3 is 15 amino acids long. V lost 6 bases and J lost 5; bases outside the gene matches: 10. In DNA, the CDR3 is TGTGCCAGCAGATGGGGGACAGGGTCCCACGAGACCCAGTACTTC. This gives the protein CASRWGTGSHETQYF.

Only a few counts were recorded for this clonotype. CDR3 DNA: TGCGCTGGGGGACAAATGAACACTGAAGCTTTCTTT. Translation gives CAGGQMNTEAFF. J is TRBJ1-1 and V is TRBV4-1; a possible D gene is TRBD1 (6 bases). This CDR3 contains 12 residues. Per the germline V gene, CDR1 is MGHRA and CDR2 is YSYEKL.